The 26 T cell receptor beta chains below all came from one sample that was sequenced in a study of blood T cell repertoires in COVID-19. The repertoire was sequenced with immunoSEQ multiplex PCR; TCRdb's copy has only in-frame clones and lacks some. The sample consists of 25,000 to 30,000 clones, about 85% of them appearing once. Sequencing used peripheral blood. The source is a human donor in a cohort sampled during active COVID-19.

The chain carries TRBV29-1 and TRBJ1-1; 7 bases map to TRBD1. From germline, CDR1 is SQVTM and CDR2 ANQGSEA. V shed 3 bases, J shed 5 bases, and the junction held 3 bases outside the gene matches. The CDR3 is 12 amino acids. CDR3 sequence (DNA): TGCAGCGTTGACAGGGGGACGACTGAAGCTTTCTTT. As protein: CSVDRGTTEAFF. Using reference TRBV29-1 and TRBJ1-1 for the parts outside the CDR3, the full variable domain is SAVISQKPSRDICQRGTSLTIQCQVDSQVTMMFWYRQQPGQSLTLIATANQGSEATYESGFVIDKFPISRPNLTFSTLTVSNMSPEDSSIYLCSVDRGTTEAFFGQGTRLTVV.

V and J are TRBV7-2 and TRBJ2-3, with 9 bases fitting TRBD2. The J segment lost 5 bases and the V segment lost 7 bases, leaving 13 bases of the junction unmatched. CDR1 and CDR2 (germline): SGHTA, FQGNSA. The CDR3 totals 16 residues. The CDR3 sequence is CASTLQGGGAGDTQYF. The CDR3 DNA sequence: TGTGCCAGCACCCTCCAAGGCGGGGGGGCGGGAGATACGCAGTATTTT.

This chain connects TRBV23-1 to TRBJ2-5; tentatively, D is TRBD2 (6 bases). TRBV23-1 is annotated as an ORF whose role is uncertain. V was clipped by 6 bases and J by 5 bases, with 10 bases between them. The CDR3 is 12 amino acids. The DNA for the CDR3 is TGCGCCAGCAGACTAGCAAAGGAGACCCAGTACTTC. Protein: CASRLAKETQYF.

This chain connects TRBV30 to TRBJ1-2; D may be TRBD1 (6 bases). The CDR3 has 13 residues. Germline CDR1 is GTSNPN and CDR2 is SVGIG (reference sequence). V lost 4 bases to trimming and J lost 7 bases, with 16 bases between them. For the CDR3, the DNA is TGTGCCTGGAAAGTACAGGGAATCTCTGGCTACACCTTC. It codes for CAWKVQGISGYTF.

The genes are TRBV7-9 and TRBJ2-3, with a tentative D call TRBD1 (5 bases). This CDR3 region has 14 residues. Germline values: CDR1 SEHNR, CDR2 FQNEAQ (reference sequence). V was trimmed by 1 base and J by 4 bases, leaving 9 bases between them. CDR3 DNA sequence: TGTGCCAGCAGCTTAGAAGGCAGGGCAGATACGCAGTATTTT. It codes for CASSLEGRADTQYF. Full variable domain (rest looked up from reference TRBV7-9 and TRBJ2-3): DTGVSQNPRHKITKRGQNVTFRCDPISEHNRLYWYRQTLGQGPEFLTYFQNEAQLEKSRLLSDRFSAERPKGSFSTLEIQRTEQGDSAMYLCASSLEGRADTQYFGPGTRLTVL.

This chain connects TRBV7-3 to TRBJ2-3; TRBD2 matches at 7 bases. Germline V gives CDR1 SGHTA, CDR2 FQGTGA. CDR3 size: 14 residues. The ends lost 5 bases at V and 4 bases at J; junction bases unmatched: 6. CDR3 in DNA: TGTGCCAGCAGCCCCTCACGGGGGGCAGATACGCAGTATTTT. Encoded protein: CASSPSRGADTQYF.

The gene calls are TRBV19 and TRBJ2-5; D is possibly TRBD1 (5 bases). V lost 5 bases, J lost 5 bases, and 15 bases lay in between. The CDR3 is 14 amino acids. Germline V CDR1 and CDR2: LNHDA, SQIVND (reference sequence). The CDR3 loop reads CASSPRQGLETQYF. CDR3 sequence (DNA): TGTGCCAGTAGTCCAAGGCAGGGCTTGGAGACCCAGTACTTC.

This clone was detected a few times. The chain is built from TRBV7-9 and TRBJ1-2; no reliable D call. Trimming took 1 base from V and 7 from J, leaving 13 bases between them. CDR1 and CDR2 from the germline V gene are SEHNR and FQNEAQ (reference sequence). The CDR3 extends over 14 amino acids. The CDR3 sequence is CASSLEVPRSGYTF. The DNA of the CDR3 is TGTGCCAGCAGCTTAGAAGTGCCAAGGAGTGGCTACACCTTC. The whole variable domain, filled in from reference TRBV7-9 and TRBJ1-2, reads DTGVSQNPRHKITKRGQNVTFRCDPISEHNRLYWYRQTLGQGPEFLTYFQNEAQLEKSRLLSDRFSAERPKGSFSTLEIQRTEQGDSAMYLCASSLEVPRSGYTFGSGTRLTVV.

The rearrangement links TRBV4-1 to TRBJ2-5; D is possibly TRBD1 (6 bases). Germline lookup yields CDR1 MGHRA and CDR2 YSYEKL. This CDR3 region has 13 residues. The V and J ends lost 4 bases and 3 bases respectively, with 9 bases between them. CDR3 coding DNA: TGCGCCAGCAGCCTCCCAGGGGAAGAGACCCAGTACTTC. Its protein product is CASSLPGEETQYF.

The genes are TRBV9 and TRBJ1-6; D not resolved. CDR1 is SGDLS and CDR2 is YYNGEE in the germline V gene. The CDR3 loop spans 13 amino acids. V gave up 3 bases and J gave up 7 bases, with 8 bases separating them. The CDR3 coding sequence is TGTGCCAGCAGCGAGGTCAGGAATTCACCCCTCCACTTT. Translated: CASSEVRNSPLHF.

This clone was found once. The rearrangement uses TRBV2 and TRBJ1-5; no definite D call. Trimming left V 8 bases short and J 5 bases short, with 16 bases between. Germline V gene sequence: CDR1 SNHLY, CDR2 FYNNEI. The CDR3 totals 14 residues. CDR3 residues: CASSSGEWDQPQHF. The CDR3 region has the DNA TGTGCCAGCTCCTCCGGGGAGTGGGATCAGCCCCAGCATTTT. Looking up the rest from reference TRBV2 and TRBJ1-5 gives the full variable domain: EPEVTQTPSHQVTQMGQEVILRCVPISNHLYFYWYRQILGQKVEFLVSFYNNEISEKSEIFDDQFSVERPDGSNFTLKIRSTKLEDSAMYFCASSSGEWDQPQHFGDGTRLSIL.

This clone was seen a few times. This sequence joins TRBV9 and TRBJ2-7; D is unresolved. The CDR3 extends over 15 amino acids. Germline-derived CDR1 and CDR2 are SGDLS and YYNGEE. V lost 0 bases and J lost 3, with 13 bases in between. The CDR3 coding sequence is TGTGCCAGCAGCGTAGGCTTAGACAACCTCTACGAGCAGTACTTC. This sequence encodes CASSVGLDNLYEQYF.

V and J are TRBV19 and TRBJ1-5; 7 bases agree with TRBD1. The J segment lost 1 base and the V segment lost 10 bases, leaving 7 bases of the junction unmatched. The CDR3 length is 14 residues. Per germline, CDR1 LNHDA and CDR2 SQIVND (reference sequence). CDR3 in DNA: TGTGCCACCCAGAGGGGGCGAAGCAATCAGCCCCAGCATTTT. This sequence encodes CATQRGRSNQPQHF.

This chain links TRBV27 with TRBJ1-1; D is undetermined. This CDR3 region has 13 residues. Germline V gives CDR1 MNHEY, CDR2 SMNVEV (reference sequence). Deletions cut 3 bases from V and 10 bases from J, with 15 bases between. The CDR3 reads CASSLAGSGGAFF. As DNA, the CDR3 is TGTGCCAGCAGTTTGGCAGGAAGCGGCGGAGCTTTCTTT.

The V call is TRBV28, the J call TRBJ1-5; D call uncertain. V was trimmed by 2 bases and J by 2 bases, leaving 7 bases between them. This CDR3 contains 14 residues. From germline, CDR1 is MDHEN and CDR2 SYDVKM. Here the CDR3 DNA reads TGTGCCAGCAGTTTAATGTTAGGCAATCAGCCCCAGCATTTT. It specifies CASSLMLGNQPQHF.

The chain combines TRBV4-3 with TRBJ1-1; 7 nucleotides line up with TRBD1. The CDR3 has 13 amino acids. CDR1 is LGHNA, CDR2 YSLEER, per germline. Losses at the gene ends were 4 bases for V and 4 bases for J; bases not matched to a gene: 3. The CDR3 is CASSRGQFTEAFF. CDR3 nucleotide sequence: TGCGCCAGCAGCCGGGGACAGTTCACTGAAGCTTTCTTT.

J is TRBJ2-7 and V is TRBV7-2, with D possibly matching TRBD1 (5 bases). Looked up from germline, CDR1 is SGHTA and CDR2 is FQGNSA. The V and J ends lost 5 bases and 6 bases respectively, with 14 bases between them. This CDR3 contains 13 residues. CDR3 residues: CASSARRDSEQYF. The CDR3 nucleotides are TGTGCCAGCAGCGCCCGCAGGGATTCCGAGCAGTACTTC.

The table lists this clone with a count of one. The rearrangement uses TRBV28 and TRBJ2-3; tentatively, D is TRBD1 (7 bases). Germline loops: CDR1 MDHEN, CDR2 SYDVKM. The germline V and J ends were trimmed by 1 base and 2 bases, with 13 bases remaining between them. The CDR3 has 16 residues. As DNA, the CDR3 is TGTGCCAGCAGTTTATCCGGAGGGGGCCTCACAGATACGCAGTATTTT. It codes for CASSLSGGGLTDTQYF.

V and J are TRBV5-1 and TRBJ2-6; D unclear. The V and J ends lost 0 bases and 0 bases respectively, with 7 bases between them. CDR3 length equals 16 residues. In germline, CDR1 is SGHRS, CDR2 YFSETQ. The DNA of the CDR3 is TGCGCCAGCAGCTTGGTTCCCATCTCTGGGGCCAACGTCCTGACTTTC. Encoded protein: CASSLVPISGANVLTF.

This rearrangement joins TRBV7-2 to TRBJ1-3, with D maybe TRBD1 (5 bases). Trimming pared 3 bases from V and 2 bases from J, leaving 8 bases between. CDR1 is SGHTA and CDR2 is FQGNSA in the germline V gene. This CDR3 is built from 14 residues. The CDR3 spells CASSFQGPGNTIYF. CDR3 in DNA: TGTGCCAGCAGCTTCCAGGGCCCTGGAAACACCATATATTTT.

The chain employs TRBV5-1 and TRBJ2-3, with D maybe TRBD2 (5 bases). CDR3 length: 17 residues. Trimming removed 3 bases at V and 1 base at J, with 18 bases between. Germline CDR1 is SGHRS and CDR2 is YFSETQ. The CDR3 reads CASSSGLGLMGTDTQYF. The CDR3 DNA sequence: TGCGCCAGCAGCTCTGGACTGGGTCTGATGGGCACAGATACGCAGTATTTT. The variable domain in full, completed from reference TRBV5-1 and TRBJ2-3, reads KAGVTQTPRYLIKTRGQQVTLSCSPISGHRSVSWYQQTPGQGLQFLFEYFSETQRNKGNFPGRFSGRQFSNSRSEMNVSTLELGDSALYLCASSSGLGLMGTDTQYFGPGTRLTVL.

The rearrangement joins TRBV28 to TRBJ1-1, with D possibly matching TRBD1 (5 bases). Trimming stripped 3 bases from V and 2 bases from J, with 13 bases between. This CDR3 is 15 amino acids long. CDR1 and CDR2 from the germline V gene are MDHEN and SYDVKM. CDR3 loop: CASSFLDRINTEAFF. CDR3 sequence (DNA): TGTGCCAGCAGTTTCCTCGACAGAATCAACACTGAAGCTTTCTTT.

CDR3 nucleotide sequence: TGTGCCAGCAGCTTTTCAGGGGTTATAGCTTTCTTT. Translated, it gives CASSFSGVIAFF. The chain is built from TRBV7-2 and TRBJ1-1; possible D gene TRBD1, 6 bases. The V end lost 3 bases, the J end lost 10 bases, and 12 bases lay between the germline ends. The CDR3 loop spans 12 amino acids. Looked up from germline, CDR1 is SGHTA and CDR2 is FQGNSA.

The chain combines TRBV15 with TRBJ2-7, with 11 positions matching TRBD2. The CDR3 loop spans 15 amino acids. The V gene's germline CDR1 is LNHNV and CDR2 YYDKDF (reference sequence). The J segment lost 9 bases and the V segment lost 1 base, leaving 8 bases of the junction unmatched. Here the CDR3 DNA reads TGTGCCACCAGCAGAGGACTAGCGGGGTCCCAACCGCAGTACTTC. It is translated as CATSRGLAGSQPQYF.

Only a few counts were recorded for this clone. The chain has TRBV24-1 and TRBJ2-3; 10 nucleotides agree with TRBD2. Germline V lookup: CDR1 KGHDR, CDR2 SFDVKD. This CDR3 has 16 amino acids. Losses at the gene ends were 5 bases for V and 5 bases for J; bases not matched to a gene: 9. The CDR3 nucleotides are TGTGCCACCAGTGCTTCCGGACTAGCGGTCGAAGATACGCAGTATTTT. Translated, it gives CATSASGLAVEDTQYF.

The CDR3 region has the DNA TGTGCCAGCAGCCAAGACGGGGAACGTACTGAAGCTTTCTTT. Translated, it gives CASSQDGERTEAFF. The rearrangement uses TRBV4-2 and TRBJ1-1, with D uncertain. The CDR3 runs to 14 residues. V was clipped by 0 bases and J by 5 bases, with 10 bases between them. Germline V lookup: CDR1 LGHNA, CDR2 YNFKEQ.